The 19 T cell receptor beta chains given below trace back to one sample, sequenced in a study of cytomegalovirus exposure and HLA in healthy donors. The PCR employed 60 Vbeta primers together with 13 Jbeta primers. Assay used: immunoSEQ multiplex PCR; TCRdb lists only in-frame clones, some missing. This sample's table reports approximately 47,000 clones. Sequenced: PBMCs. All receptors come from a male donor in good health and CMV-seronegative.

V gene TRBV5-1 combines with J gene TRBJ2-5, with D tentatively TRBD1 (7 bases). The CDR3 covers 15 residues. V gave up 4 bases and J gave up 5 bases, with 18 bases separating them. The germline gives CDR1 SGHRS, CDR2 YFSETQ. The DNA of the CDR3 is TGCGCCAGCAGCAACGACAGGGACTTTCGCGAGACCCAGTACTTC. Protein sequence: CASSNDRDFRETQYF.

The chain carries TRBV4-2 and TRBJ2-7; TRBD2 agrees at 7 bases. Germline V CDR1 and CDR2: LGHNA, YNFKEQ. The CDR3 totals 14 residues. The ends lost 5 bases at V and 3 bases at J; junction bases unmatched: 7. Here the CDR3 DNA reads TGTGCCAGCAGCGATATGGGGGGGAACTACGAGCAGTACTTC. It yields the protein CASSDMGGNYEQYF.

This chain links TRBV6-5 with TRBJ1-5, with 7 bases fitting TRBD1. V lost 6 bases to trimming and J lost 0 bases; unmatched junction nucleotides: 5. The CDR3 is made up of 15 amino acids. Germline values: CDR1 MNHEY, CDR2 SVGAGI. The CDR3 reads CASRTGTASNQPQHF. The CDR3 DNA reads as TGTGCCAGCAGAACCGGGACAGCTAGCAATCAGCCCCAGCATTTT.

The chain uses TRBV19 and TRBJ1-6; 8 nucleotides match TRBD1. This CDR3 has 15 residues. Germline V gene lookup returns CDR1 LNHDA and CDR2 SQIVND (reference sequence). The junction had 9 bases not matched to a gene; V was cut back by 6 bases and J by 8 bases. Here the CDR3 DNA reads TGTGCCAGTAGCCCAACAGGGGGGGCATATTCACCCCTCCACTTT. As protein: CASSPTGGAYSPLHF.

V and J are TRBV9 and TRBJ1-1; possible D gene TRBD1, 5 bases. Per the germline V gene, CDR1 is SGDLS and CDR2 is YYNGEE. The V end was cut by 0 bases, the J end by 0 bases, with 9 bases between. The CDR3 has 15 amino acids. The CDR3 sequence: CASSVETTVNTEAFF. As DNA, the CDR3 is TGTGCCAGCAGCGTAGAGACGACAGTGAACACTGAAGCTTTCTTT.

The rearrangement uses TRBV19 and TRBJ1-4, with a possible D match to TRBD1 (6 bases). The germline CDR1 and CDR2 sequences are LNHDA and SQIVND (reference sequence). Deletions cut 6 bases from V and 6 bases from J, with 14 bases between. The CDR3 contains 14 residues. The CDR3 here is CASRTGWSYEKLFF. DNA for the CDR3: TGTGCCAGTAGGACAGGATGGAGCTATGAAAAACTGTTTTTT.

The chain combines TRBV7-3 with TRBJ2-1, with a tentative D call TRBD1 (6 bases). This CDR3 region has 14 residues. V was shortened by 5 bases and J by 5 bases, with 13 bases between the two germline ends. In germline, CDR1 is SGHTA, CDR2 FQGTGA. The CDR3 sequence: CASSRLGQNNEQFF. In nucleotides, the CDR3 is TGTGCCAGCAGCCGTCTTGGACAGAACAATGAGCAGTTCTTC.

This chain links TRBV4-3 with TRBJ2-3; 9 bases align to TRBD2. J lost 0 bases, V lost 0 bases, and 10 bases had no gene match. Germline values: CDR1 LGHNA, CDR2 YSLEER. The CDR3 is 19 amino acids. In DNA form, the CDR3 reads TGCGCCAGCAGCCAAGATCCAGCGGGGGGCCGAATTAGCACAGATACGCAGTATTTT. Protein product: CASSQDPAGGRISTDTQYF.

Written as DNA, the CDR3 is TGCGCCAGCAGCTCAACAGGGCCGGGCACTGAAGCTTTCTTT. Translation gives CASSSTGPGTEAFF. The J gene is TRBJ1-1, the V gene TRBV5-1; possibly TRBD1 for D (6 bases). Per the germline V gene, CDR1 is SGHRS and CDR2 is YFSETQ. V gave up 3 bases and J gave up 4 bases, with 13 bases separating them. The CDR3 runs 14 residues.

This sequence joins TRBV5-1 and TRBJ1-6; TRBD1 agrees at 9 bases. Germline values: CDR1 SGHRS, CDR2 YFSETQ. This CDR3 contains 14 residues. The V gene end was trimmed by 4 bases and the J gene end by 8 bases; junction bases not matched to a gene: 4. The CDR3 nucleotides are TGCGCCAGCAGCCCGGGACAGGGAGATTCACCCCTCCACTTT. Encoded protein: CASSPGQGDSPLHF.

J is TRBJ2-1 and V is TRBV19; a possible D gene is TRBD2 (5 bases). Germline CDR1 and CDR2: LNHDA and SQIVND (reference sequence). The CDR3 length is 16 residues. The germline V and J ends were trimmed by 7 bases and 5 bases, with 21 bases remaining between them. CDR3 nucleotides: TGTGCCAGTAATCCCGGTAGGGCTAGCAGGCACAATGAGCAGTTCTTC. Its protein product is CASNPGRASRHNEQFF.

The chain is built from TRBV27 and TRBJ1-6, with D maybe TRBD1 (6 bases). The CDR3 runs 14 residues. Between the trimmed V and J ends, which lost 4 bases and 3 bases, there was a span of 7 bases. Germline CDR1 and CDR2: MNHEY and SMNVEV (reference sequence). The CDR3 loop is CASSYRVYNSPLHF. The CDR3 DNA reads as TGTGCCAGCAGTTACAGGGTCTATAATTCACCCCTCCACTTT.

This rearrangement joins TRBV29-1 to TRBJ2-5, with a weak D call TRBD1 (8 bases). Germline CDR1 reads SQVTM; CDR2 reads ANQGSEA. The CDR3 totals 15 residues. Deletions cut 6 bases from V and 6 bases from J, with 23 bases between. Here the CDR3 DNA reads TGCAGCGTGGGGGGGGTTCAGGGGGCAGTGAAGACCCAGTACTTC. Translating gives CSVGGVQGAVKTQYF.

In nucleotides, the CDR3 is TGTGCCAGCAGTCAGGGATACGAGCAGTACTTC. This translates into CASSQGYEQYF. The chain has TRBV27 and TRBJ2-7, with a possible D match to TRBD1 (5 bases). Germline CDR1 MNHEY, CDR2 SMNVEV (reference sequence). Trimming pared 5 bases from V and 4 bases from J, leaving 6 bases between. The CDR3 totals 11 residues.

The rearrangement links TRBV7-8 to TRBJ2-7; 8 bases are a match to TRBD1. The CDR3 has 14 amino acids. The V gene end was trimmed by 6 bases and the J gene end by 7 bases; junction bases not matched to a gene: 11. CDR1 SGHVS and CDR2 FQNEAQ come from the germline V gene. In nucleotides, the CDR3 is TGTGCCAGCAGAAAGCTGCAGGGGGCCAGTGAGCAGTACTTC. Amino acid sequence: CASRKLQGASEQYF.

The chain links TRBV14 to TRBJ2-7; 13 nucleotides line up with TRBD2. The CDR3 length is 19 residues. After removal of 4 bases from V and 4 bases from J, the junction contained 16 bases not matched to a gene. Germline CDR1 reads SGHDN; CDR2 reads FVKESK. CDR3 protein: CASSPSSPTSGGNSYEQYF. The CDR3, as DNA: TGTGCCAGCAGCCCGTCCTCACCGACTAGCGGGGGGAACTCATACGAGCAGTACTTC.

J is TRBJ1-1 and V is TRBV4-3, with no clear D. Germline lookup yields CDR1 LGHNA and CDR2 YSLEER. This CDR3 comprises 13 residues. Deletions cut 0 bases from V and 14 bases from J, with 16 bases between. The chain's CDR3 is CASSQDYIGGPFF. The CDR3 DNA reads TGCGCCAGCAGCCAAGATTATATTGGCGGGCCCTTCTTT.

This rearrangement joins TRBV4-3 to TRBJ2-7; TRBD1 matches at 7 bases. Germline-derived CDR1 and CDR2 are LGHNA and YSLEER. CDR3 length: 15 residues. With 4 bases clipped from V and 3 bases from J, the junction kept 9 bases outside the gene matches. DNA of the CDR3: TGCGCCAGCAGCCTAGCTCGACAGGGACACTACGAGCAGTACTTC. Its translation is CASSLARQGHYEQYF.

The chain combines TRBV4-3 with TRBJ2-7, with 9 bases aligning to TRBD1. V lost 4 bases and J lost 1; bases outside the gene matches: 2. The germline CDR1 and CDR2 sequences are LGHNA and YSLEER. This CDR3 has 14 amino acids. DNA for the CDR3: TGCGCCAGCAGCCCCGGGACAGGGTCCTACGAGCAGTACTTC. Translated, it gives CASSPGTGSYEQYF.